This T cell receptor (beta chain) stems from a study of cytomegalovirus exposure and HLA in healthy donors. Of note for this clone: Its cognate antigen is unknown.

The CDR3 extends over 14 amino acids. Unmatched junction bases numbered 4, after V lost 5 bases and J lost 10 bases. The germline V gene encodes CDR1 SGHTA and CDR2 FQGNSA. General observations from the study: Later, an analysis found that common viral pathogens appeared to be linked with several of the most significant clusters. V- and J-gene trimming of TCR beta was linked (in a later analysis) to a missense DCLRE1C variant. In a later analysis, the majority of CMV-associated beta chains seemingly showed HLA restriction. From TCR beta sequences, most subjects' HLA-A and HLA-B alleles were reportedly predicted accurately.

PCR used 60 Vbeta primers and 13 Jbeta primers. Generated by immunoSEQ multiplex PCR, the TCRdb table keeps only in-frame clones and is missing some. This table has about 110,000 clones, roughly 80% appearing once. This TCR was sampled from a woman between 50 and 59 years old in good health and CMV-seropositive. Sample: PBMCs. The chain uses TRBV7-2 and TRBJ1-6; the match to TRBD1 covers 11 bases. The CDR3 DNA follows: TGTGCCAGCAGCCCCAGGGACAGGGGGTCACCCCTCCACTTT. Its translation is CASSPRDRGSPLHF.